A selection of T cell receptor beta chains follows, all from one sample in a study of blood T cell dynamics during melanoma immunotherapy. Assay: immunoSEQ multiplex PCR; the TCRdb copy retains only in-frame clones and omits some. The sample contains more than 8,500 clones, 80% to 90% of which appear only once. This material consisted of blood, taken from a patient treated with checkpoint blockade. These receptors were obtained from a human donor with melanoma. CDR3s include the opening cysteine and the closing phenylalanine or tryptophan. D genes are given only for firm matches. Not every row has a clone size; where given, it reads once, few, many or a size class.

length	D	V	size	J	CDR3	DNA
14	TRBD1	TRBV29-1	NA	TRBJ2-3	CSVGYGQGSDTQYF	TGCAGCGTTGGATACGGACAGGGGTCAGATACGCAGTATTTT
13	NA	TRBV30	NA	TRBJ1-1	CAWSEGMNTEAFF	TGTGCCTGGAGTGAGGGCATGAACACTGAAGCTTTCTTT
14	NA	TRBV6-5	NA	TRBJ2-3	CASRTGERTDTQYF	TGTGCCAGCAGAACGGGGGAGAGAACAGATACGCAGTATTTT
16	TRBD1	TRBV5-4	NA	TRBJ1-5	CASSSWTGVFPQPQHF	TGTGCCAGCAGCTCGTGGACAGGGGTCTTCCCTCAGCCCCAGCATTTT
17	NA	TRBV7-2	NA	TRBJ1-4	CASSASGPGISGEKLFF	TGTGCCAGCAGCGCCAGCGGCCCAGGGATTTCCGGCGAAAAACTGTTTTTT
13	NA	TRBV7-8	NA	TRBJ2-7	CASSLVWLGEQYF	TGTGCCAGCAGCTTAGTGTGGCTGGGCGAGCAGTACTTC
17	NA	TRBV11-2	NA	TRBJ2-3	CASSLETGRGRADTQYF	TGTGCCAGCAGCTTAGAAACCGGACGGGGGAGAGCAGATACGCAGTATTTT
9	NA	TRBV20-1	NA	TRBJ1-1	CSALEVAFF	TGCAGTGCCCTGGAGGTGGCTTTCTTT
11	NA	TRBV28	NA	TRBJ2-5	CASRGVETQYF	TGTGCCAGCAGGGGTGTGGAGACCCAGTACTTC
10	NA	TRBV29-1	few	TRBJ1-2	CSVIRVGYTF	TGCAGCGTTATCCGGGTTGGCTACACCTTC
14	NA	TRBV4-2	NA	TRBJ1-1	CASSQILGGAEAFF	TGTGCCAGCAGCCAAATTTTAGGAGGCGCCGAAGCTTTCTTT
10	NA	TRBV29-1	NA	TRBJ1-2	CSVGLGGYTF	TGCAGCGTTGGGCTCGGGGGCTACACCTTC
16	TRBD1	TRBV5-4	NA	TRBJ1-2	CASSLGRGRVLSGYTF	TGTGCCAGCAGCTTGGGCAGGGGGCGCGTTTTAAGTGGCTACACCTTC
12	NA	TRBV7-9	NA	TRBJ2-5	CASSLQGETQYF	TGTGCCAGCAGCTTGCAGGGAGAGACCCAGTACTTC
17	TRBD2	TRBV7-3	NA	TRBJ2-3	CASSLTRSGGNTDTQYF	TGTGCCAGCAGCTTAACACGGAGCGGGGGGAACACAGATACGCAGTATTTT
15	NA	TRBV18	NA	TRBJ1-1	CASSPDRQLNTEAFF	TGTGCCAGCTCGCCCGACAGGCAATTGAACACTGAAGCTTTCTTT
17	NA	TRBV11-2	once	TRBJ2-7	CASSQDERGSSSYEQYF	TGTGCCAGCAGCCAAGATGAACGGGGGAGTAGCTCCTACGAGCAGTACTTC
15	NA	TRBV5-4	NA	TRBJ2-3	CASSSRAGRTDTQYF	TGTGCCAGCAGCTCCCGGGCGGGACGCACAGATACGCAGTATTTT
16	TRBD1	TRBV14	NA	TRBJ2-7	CASSQLPGQGAPEQYF	TGTGCCAGCAGCCAACTACCGGGACAGGGGGCACCCGAGCAGTACTTC
13	NA	TRBV6-1	NA	TRBJ2-2	CASSDGDTSTLFF	TGTGCCAGCAGTGACGGCGACACGTCCACTCTGTTTTTT
13	NA	TRBV7-9	NA	TRBJ2-5	CASEHRKIETQYF	TGTGCCAGTGAACACAGGAAAATAGAGACCCAGTACTTC
13	NA	TRBV6-4	NA	TRBJ1-1	CASSEDRNTEAFF	TGTGCCAGCAGTGAGGACAGAAACACTGAAGCTTTCTTT
14	TRBD2	TRBV11-2	NA	TRBJ2-7	CASSRTSSVYEQYF	TGTGCCAGCAGCCGGACTAGTTCCGTGTACGAGCAGTACTTC
15	TRBD1	TRBV2	NA	TRBJ2-3	CASRRQGTSTDTQYF	TGTGCCAGCAGGAGACAGGGCACTAGCACAGATACGCAGTATTTT
16	NA	TRBV11-2	NA	TRBJ2-7	CASSLDTGTYTYEQYF	TGTGCCAGCAGCTTAGATACCGGGACATACACCTACGAGCAGTACTTC
13	NA	TRBV6-6	NA	TRBJ1-2	CASSYSLYDGYTF	TGTGCCAGCAGTTACTCGTTGTACGATGGCTACACCTTC
11	NA	TRBV6-5	NA	TRBJ1-5	CASGGNQPQHF	TGTGCCAGCGGGGGCAATCAGCCCCAGCATTTT
14	NA	TRBV19	NA	TRBJ1-1	CASSISGALTEAFF	TGTGCCAGTAGTATATCAGGGGCCTTAACTGAAGCTTTCTTT
16	NA	TRBV5-1	NA	TRBJ2-3	CASSPGEYPITDTQYF	TGCGCCAGCAGCCCTGGGGAATATCCCATCACAGATACGCAGTATTTT
13	NA	TRBV6-1	NA	TRBJ2-5	CATQVGVGETQYF	TGTGCCACTCAGGTAGGGGTCGGTGAGACCCAGTACTTC
14	NA	TRBV5-5	NA	TRBJ2-4	CASSWETGRNIQYF	TGTGCCAGCAGCTGGGAGACAGGGAGGAACATTCAGTACTTC
13	NA	TRBV11-2	NA	TRBJ1-1	CASSLILGAEAFF	TGTGCCAGCAGCTTAATCTTGGGTGCCGAAGCTTTCTTT
13	NA	TRBV27	NA	TRBJ2-3	CASSLFATDTQYF	TGTGCCAGCAGTTTATTCGCGACAGATACGCAGTATTTT
13	TRBD1	TRBV6-6	NA	TRBJ1-2	CASKGQGSYGYTF	TGTGCCAGCAAAGGACAGGGGAGCTATGGCTACACCTTC
13	NA	TRBV7-9	NA	TRBJ1-1	CASSKTVNTEAFF	TGTGCCAGCAGTAAGACAGTGAACACTGAAGCTTTCTTT
13	NA	TRBV10-1	NA	TRBJ1-2	CARAPQQGYGYTF	TGCGCCAGGGCGCCCCAACAGGGTTATGGCTACACCTTC
13	NA	TRBV4-1	NA	TRBJ1-2	CASSQDSWGQDTF	TGCGCCAGCAGCCAAGATTCGTGGGGGCAGGACACCTTC
18	NA	TRBV7-6	NA	TRBJ1-4	CASSLALPGAATNEKLFF	TGTGCCAGCAGCTTAGCGCTTCCGGGGGCTGCAACTAATGAAAAACTGTTTTTT
15	NA	TRBV2	NA	TRBJ1-4	CASSETPSTNEKLFF	TGTGCCAGCAGTGAAACACCATCAACTAATGAAAAACTGTTTTTT
15	TRBD1	TRBV6-6	NA	TRBJ2-1	CATLLGTGSYNEQFF	TGTGCCACCCTCTTAGGGACAGGGTCTTACAATGAGCAGTTCTTC
15	NA	TRBV6-5	NA	TRBJ1-1	CASSYSGTLNTEAFF	TGTGCCAGCAGTTACTCGGGGACGCTGAACACTGAAGCTTTCTTT
14	NA	TRBV5-4	once	TRBJ2-3	CASSFGGVQDTQYF	TGTGCCAGCAGCTTCGGTGGAGTTCAGGATACGCAGTATTTT
12	TRBD1	TRBV30	NA	TRBJ1-2	CAWTRDRWDRTF	TGTGCCTGGACTCGGGACAGGTGGGACCGCACCTTC
15	NA	TRBV18	NA	TRBJ2-3	CASSGGGAFTDTQYF	TGTGCCAGCTCAGGCGGGGGCGCCTTCACAGATACGCAGTATTTT
15	NA	TRBV7-6	once	TRBJ1-1	CASSSGTGGRTEAFF	TGTGCCAGCAGCTCCGGGACTGGAGGAAGGACTGAAGCTTTCTTT
16	TRBD2	TRBV10-3	NA	TRBJ2-1	CAISDERGGSYNEQFF	TGTGCCATCAGTGACGAGCGGGGGGGTTCTTACAATGAGCAGTTCTTC
13	NA	TRBV4-1	once	TRBJ1-1	CASSQELDSEAFF	TGCGCCAGCAGCCAAGAGTTGGATTCTGAAGCTTTCTTT
15	TRBD1	TRBV27	NA	TRBJ2-3	CASSLETGSFNTQYF	TGTGCCAGCAGTTTAGAGACAGGGTCTTTCAATACGCAGTATTTT
14	NA	TRBV2	NA	TRBJ2-1	CASSQGARYNEQFF	TGTGCCAGCAGTCAAGGGGCCCGGTACAATGAGCAGTTCTTC
16	TRBD2	TRBV9	NA	TRBJ2-1	CASSVGTSGAYNEQFF	TGTGCCAGCAGCGTAGGCACTAGCGGGGCCTACAATGAGCAGTTCTTC
14	NA	TRBV2	NA	TRBJ2-6	CASRENSGANVLTF	TGTGCCAGCAGGGAAAACTCTGGGGCCAACGTCCTGACTTTC
11	NA	TRBV30	NA	TRBJ2-3	CAWSDRPTQYF	TGTGCCTGGAGTGACCGGCCGACGCAGTATTTT
16	NA	TRBV5-1	NA	TRBJ2-7	CASSPMTGRSSYEQYF	TGCGCCAGCAGCCCTATGACAGGGAGGAGCTCCTACGAGCAGTACTTC